Given below is one T cell receptor beta chain in context. Trimming at V came to 4 bases and at J to 4 bases, leaving 4 bases not matched to a gene. The CDR3 runs to 15 residues. Germline lookup yields CDR1 MNHEY and CDR2 SVGEGT. The data were obtained in a study of identical twins. MiXCR, run by TCRdb on the 5' RACE reads, gives a single entry per CDR3 protein. The sample lists under 500,000 distinct CDR3 sequences, 14% occurring once. The data were also submitted as part of a second study, on yellow fever vaccine responses in identical twins.

V is TRBV6-2 or TRBV6-3 and J is TRBJ2-1, with 10 bases identical to TRBD2. Sequencing used CD4+ T cells sorted from blood. The receptor's source is a woman under 30 in good health. DNA for the CDR3: TGTGCCAGCAGTTCGACTAGCGGGCTATACAATGAGCAGTTCTTC. It translates to CASSSTSGLYNEQFF.